The clone carrying this TCR beta chain showed up just a few times. Germline values: CDR1 MNHNY, CDR2 SVGAGI (reference sequence). The length of the CDR3 is 14 residues. Trimming removed 5 bases from V and 1 base from J, with 12 bases in between. Primers: 60 Vbeta forward and 13 Jbeta reverse. Per the original data handling: Counted up in a later analysis, unique TCR beta chains came to some 80 million, with roughly 11 million shared. The data were produced by immunoSEQ multiplex PCR, yet TCRdb's version contains in-frame clones alone and is incomplete. Clone size and V and J calls were adopted from that table, with D and trimming inferred from the DNA. The sample has about 180,000 clones, about 80% seen once. The data originate from a study of cytomegalovirus exposure and HLA in healthy donors.

Sequenced: PBMCs. This sequence joins TRBV6-6 and TRBJ2-7; tentative D call: TRBD2 (6 bases). This clonotype was obtained from a woman aged 50 to 60 in good health and CMV-seronegative. Written as DNA, the CDR3 is TGTGCCAGCAGTAGGAGACGGGGGTCCTACGAGCAGTACTTC. Residues: CASSRRRGSYEQYF.